The subject of this entry is one TCR beta chain. Its antigen is unidentified. The sample is drawn from a study of long-term antiretroviral therapy in people with HIV. About the research overall: It was about a decade before the 2015 immediate-ART recommendation that the earliest samples were taken.

Study-level results: Controls showed broader CDR3 length ranges than did the HIV repertoires. From the mid-2000s to the late 2010s, blood was obtained, possibly while participants received older ART regimens.

With survey level as its setting, the immunoSEQ assay was v3.0. Only in-frame clones appear in the TCRdb table, and some are missing; sequencing was by immunoSEQ multiplex PCR. The sample includes fewer than 40,000 clones, around 85% of them seen just once. V lost 6 bases to trimming and J lost 6 bases, with 21 bases between them. The CDR3 covers 15 residues. Per the germline V gene, CDR1 is LNHDA and CDR2 is SQIVND (reference sequence). The receptor was isolated from a woman in her forties or fifties with HIV. The chain has TRBV19 and TRBJ2-7, with D perhaps TRBD1 (6 bases). The specimen comprised unsorted PBMCs, sampled 3.1 years after starting antiretroviral therapy. As DNA, the CDR3 is TGTGCCAGTAGAGCTCCACCCGGGGCCAGGGGCGAGCAGTACTTC. It specifies CASRAPPGARGEQYF. The whole variable domain, filled in from reference TRBV19 and TRBJ2-7, reads DGGITQSPKYLFRKEGQNVTLSCEQNLNHDAMYWYRQDPGQGLRLIYYSQIVNDFQKGDIAEGYSVSREKKESFPLTVTSAQKNPTAFYLCASRAPPGARGEQYFGPGTRLTVT.